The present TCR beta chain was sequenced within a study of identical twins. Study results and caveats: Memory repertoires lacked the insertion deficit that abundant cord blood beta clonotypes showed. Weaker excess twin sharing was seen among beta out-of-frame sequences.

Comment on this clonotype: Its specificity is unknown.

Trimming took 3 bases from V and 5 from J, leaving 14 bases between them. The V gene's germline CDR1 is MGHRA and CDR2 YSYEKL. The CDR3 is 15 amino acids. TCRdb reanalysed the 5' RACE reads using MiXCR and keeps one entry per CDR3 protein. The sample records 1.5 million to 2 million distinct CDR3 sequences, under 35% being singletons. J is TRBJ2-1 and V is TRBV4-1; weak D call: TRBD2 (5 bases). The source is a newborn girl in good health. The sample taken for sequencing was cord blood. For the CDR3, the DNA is TGCGCCAGCAGCCAGGGCTCGGGGTTAAACAATGAGCAGTTCTTC. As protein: CASSQGSGLNNEQFF.